This is a list of T cell receptor beta chains from one sample in a study of T cells in Graves' hyperthyroidism and ophthalmopathy. Via MiXCR, TCRdb re-called the multiplex PCR reads, giving one row per CDR3 protein. The repertoire holds nearly 600,000 distinct CDR3 sequences, approximately 13% seen once, with more than 4.5% in the top ten. Sequencing used blood. These TCRs come from a woman aged 25 to 45 with Graves' hyperthyroidism that later progressed to Graves' ophthalmopathy. The CDR3 runs from the conserved cysteine through the conserved F or W. A D gene is named only where the DNA matches it firmly. For some rows the clone size is stated as once, few or many, or as a class when expanded; others skip it.

TRBV28	TRBJ2-1	many	-	TGTGCCAGCAGTTTCCCCCCCTCTGGGCTAGCCGATTACAATGAGCAGTTCTTC	CASSFPPSGLADYNEQFF
TRBV20-1	TRBJ1-5	few	-	TGCAGTGCTATGACAGCCGGGGGCAATCAGCCCCAGCATTTT	CSAMTAGGNQPQHF
TRBV20-1	TRBJ1-2	many	TRBD1	TGCAGTGCTAGCGACAGGGGGAGCGGCTACACCTTC	CSASDRGSGYTF
TRBV19	TRBJ2-5	-	TRBD2	TGTGCCACCCGAGCAACAGCGGGAGATGTATTTGAGTACTTC	CATRATAGDVFEYF
TRBV6-1	TRBJ1-1	few	-	TGTGCCAGCAGTAAAGCGGGGGGTGAAGCTTTCTTT	CASSKAGGEAFF
TRBV20-1	TRBJ2-5	-	-	TGCAGTGCTAGTAAGGGGATTGGGGCTCGGTACCAAGAGACCCAGTACTTC	CSASKGIGARYQETQYF
TRBV7-9	TRBJ1-4	-	TRBD1	TGTGCCAGCAGCTTATCTTCCGGGACAGGGTCTGAAAAACTGTTTTTT	CASSLSSGTGSEKLFF
TRBV27	TRBJ2-1	many	TRBD2	TGTGCCAGCAGTTTTCTAGCGGGAGACAATGAGCAGTTCTTC	CASSFLAGDNEQFF
TRBV20-1	TRBJ1-5	many	-	TGCAGTGCTAGTAATCGGCCCCGTAGCAATCAGCCCCAGCATTTT	CSASNRPRSNQPQHF
TRBV12-3/TRBV12-4	TRBJ1-1	many	-	TGTGCCAGCAGTTTCTTCCGGGGATTCCGGAACACTGAAGCTTTCTTT	CASSFFRGFRNTEAFF
TRBV29-1	TRBJ1-3	many	-	TGCAGCGTCGAAGGTTCAGGCGGAAACACCATATATTTT	CSVEGSGGNTIYF
TRBV5-8	TRBJ1-2	few	-	TGTGCCAGCAGCTGGCAACAGGGAAATAATGGCTACACCTTC	CASSWQQGNNGYTF
TRBV11-3	TRBJ2-1	many	TRBD1	TGTGCCAGCAGGCCGACAGGGGACAATGAGCAGTTCTTC	CASRPTGDNEQFF
TRBV18	TRBJ2-1	many	TRBD2	TGTGCCAGCTCCCTCCGACTAGCGGAATCCTACAATGAGCAGTTCTTC	CASSLRLAESYNEQFF
TRBV2	TRBJ1-5	many	TRBD1	TGTGCCAGCAGAAGGGGGCCCCAGAGTGGCAATCAGCCCCAGCATTTT	CASRRGPQSGNQPQHF
TRBV27	TRBJ2-1	-	-	TGTGCCAGCAGTGGTGTTTACAATGAGCAGTTCTTC	CASSGVYNEQFF
TRBV12-3/TRBV12-4	TRBJ2-3	many	-	TGTGCCAGCAGTTTGGCTCGTGGGCTAGCTAGGGAGTATTTT	CASSLARGLAREYF
TRBV5-6	TRBJ2-5	-	-	TGTGCCAGCAGCCTGGGACTTCAGCAGACCCAGTACTTC	CASSLGLQQTQYF
TRBV7-2	TRBJ1-1	many	-	TGTGCCAGCAGCTTAGCGGCAGGGTACACTGAAGCTTTCTTT	CASSLAAGYTEAFF
TRBV7-2	TRBJ1-4	-	-	TGTGCCAGCAGCCCCAGCGCTGTGAATGAAAAACTGTTTTTT	CASSPSAVNEKLFF
TRBV7-8	TRBJ2-5	-	-	TGTGCCAGCAGCTTAGACAGGGTCGATAGGGAGACCCAGTACTTC	CASSLDRVDRETQYF
TRBV27	TRBJ1-2	many	-	TGTGCCAGCACCCGGCGGGGCTGGGACTATGGCTACACCTTC	CASTRRGWDYGYTF
TRBV20-1	TRBJ2-7	-	TRBD2	TGCAGTGCGCCGTCGGGGGGGAACGAGCAGTACTTC	CSAPSGGNEQYF
TRBV30	TRBJ2-3	many	-	TGTGCCTGGGATGAACCGGGGCGGTCCGACGGAGATACGCAGTATTTT	CAWDEPGRSDGDTQYF